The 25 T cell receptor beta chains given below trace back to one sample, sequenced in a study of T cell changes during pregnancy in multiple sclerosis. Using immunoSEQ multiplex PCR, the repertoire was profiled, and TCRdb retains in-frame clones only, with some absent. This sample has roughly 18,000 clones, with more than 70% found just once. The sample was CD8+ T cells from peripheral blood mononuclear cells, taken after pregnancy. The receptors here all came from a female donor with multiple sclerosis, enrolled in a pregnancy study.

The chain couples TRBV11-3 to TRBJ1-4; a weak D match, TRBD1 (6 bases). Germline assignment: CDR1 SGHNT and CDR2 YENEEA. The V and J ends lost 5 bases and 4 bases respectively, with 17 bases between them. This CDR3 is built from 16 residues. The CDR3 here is CASSHLWEGGNEKLFF. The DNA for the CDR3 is TGTGCCAGCAGCCATCTGTGGGAGGGGGGTAATGAAAAACTGTTTTTT.

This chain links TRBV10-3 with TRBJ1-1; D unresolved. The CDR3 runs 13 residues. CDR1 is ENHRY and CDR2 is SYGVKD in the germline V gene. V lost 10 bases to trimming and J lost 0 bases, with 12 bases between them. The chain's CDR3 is CATLDGLNTEAFF. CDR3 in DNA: TGTGCCACCCTAGACGGTTTGAACACTGAAGCTTTCTTT.

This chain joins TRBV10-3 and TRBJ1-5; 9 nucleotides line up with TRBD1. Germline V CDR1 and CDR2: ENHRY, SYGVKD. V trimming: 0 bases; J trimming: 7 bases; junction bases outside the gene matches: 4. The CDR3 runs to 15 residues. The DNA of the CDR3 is TGTGCCATCAGTGAGTCGGGACAGGGCGACCAGCCCCAGCATTTT. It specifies CAISESGQGDQPQHF.

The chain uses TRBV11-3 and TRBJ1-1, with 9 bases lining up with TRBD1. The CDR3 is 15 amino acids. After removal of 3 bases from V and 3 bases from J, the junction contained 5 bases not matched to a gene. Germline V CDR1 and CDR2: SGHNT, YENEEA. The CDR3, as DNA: TGTGCCAGCAGCTTGAGACAGGGGGAGTACACTGAAGCTTTCTTT. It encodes CASSLRQGEYTEAFF.

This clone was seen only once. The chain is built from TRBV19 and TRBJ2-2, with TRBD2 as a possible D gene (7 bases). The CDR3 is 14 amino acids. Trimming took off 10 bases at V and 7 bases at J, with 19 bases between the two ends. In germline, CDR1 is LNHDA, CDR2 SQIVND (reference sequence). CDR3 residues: CATKGGMNDGELFF. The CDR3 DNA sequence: TGTGCCACAAAGGGGGGGATGAACGACGGGGAGCTGTTTTTT.

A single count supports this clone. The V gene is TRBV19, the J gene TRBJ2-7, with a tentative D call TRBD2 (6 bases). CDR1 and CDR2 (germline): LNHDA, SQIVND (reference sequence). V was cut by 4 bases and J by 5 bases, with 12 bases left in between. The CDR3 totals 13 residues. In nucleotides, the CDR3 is TGTGCCAGTAGTAGGGGAGGACCCAACGAGCAGTACTTC. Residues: CASSRGGPNEQYF.

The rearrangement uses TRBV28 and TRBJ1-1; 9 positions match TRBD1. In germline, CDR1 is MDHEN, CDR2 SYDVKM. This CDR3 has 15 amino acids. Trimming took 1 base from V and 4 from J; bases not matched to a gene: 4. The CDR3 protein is CASSLYRGQGTEAFF. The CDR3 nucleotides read TGTGCCAGCAGTTTATACAGGGGGCAGGGCACTGAAGCTTTCTTT.

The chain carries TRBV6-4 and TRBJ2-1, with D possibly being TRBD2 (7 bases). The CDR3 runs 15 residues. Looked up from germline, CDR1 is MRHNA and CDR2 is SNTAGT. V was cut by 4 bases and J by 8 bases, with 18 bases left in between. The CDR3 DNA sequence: TGTGCCAGCAGTGTACGGGGGGCGTCTACGGATGAGCAGTTCTTC. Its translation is CASSVRGASTDEQFF.

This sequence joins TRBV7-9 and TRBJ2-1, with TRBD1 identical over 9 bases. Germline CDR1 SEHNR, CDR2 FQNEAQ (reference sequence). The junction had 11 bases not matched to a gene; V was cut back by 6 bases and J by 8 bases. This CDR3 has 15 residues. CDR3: CASSPGTGRSDEQFF. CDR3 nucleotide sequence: TGTGCCAGCAGTCCCGGGACAGGGCGCTCCGATGAGCAGTTCTTC.

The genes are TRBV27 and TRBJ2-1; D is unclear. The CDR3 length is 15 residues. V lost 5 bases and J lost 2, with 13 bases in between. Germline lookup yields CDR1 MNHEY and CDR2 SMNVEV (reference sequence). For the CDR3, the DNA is TGTGCCAGCAGTAGAAGCGCAGACCCCTACAATGAGCAGTTCTTC. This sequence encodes CASSRSADPYNEQFF.

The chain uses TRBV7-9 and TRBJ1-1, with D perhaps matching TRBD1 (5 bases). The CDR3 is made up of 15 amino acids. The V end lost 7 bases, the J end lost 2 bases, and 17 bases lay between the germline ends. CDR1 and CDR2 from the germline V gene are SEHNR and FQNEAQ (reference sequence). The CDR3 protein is CASTGLGAENTEAFF. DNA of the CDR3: TGTGCCAGCACCGGACTAGGGGCGGAAAACACTGAAGCTTTCTTT.

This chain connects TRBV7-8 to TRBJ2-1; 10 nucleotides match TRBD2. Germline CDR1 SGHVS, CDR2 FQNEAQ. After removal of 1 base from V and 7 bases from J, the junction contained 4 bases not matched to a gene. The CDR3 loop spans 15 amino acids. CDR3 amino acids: CASSLVTAGGNEQFF. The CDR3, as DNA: TGTGCCAGCAGCTTAGTTACAGCGGGAGGGAATGAGCAGTTCTTC.

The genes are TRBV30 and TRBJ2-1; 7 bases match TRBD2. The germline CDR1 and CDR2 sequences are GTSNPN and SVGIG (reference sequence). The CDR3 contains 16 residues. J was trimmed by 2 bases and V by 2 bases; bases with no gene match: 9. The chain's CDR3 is CAWSTLAGVTYNEQFF. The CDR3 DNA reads TGTGCCTGGAGTACCCTCGCGGGAGTGACCTACAATGAGCAGTTCTTC.

For the CDR3, the DNA is TGTGCCAGCAGCCAGACTAGCGGGGTGCCCCCAGATACGCAGTATTTT. Translated: CASSQTSGVPPDTQYF. The chain couples TRBV7-3 to TRBJ2-3; 11 positions agree with TRBD2. Trimming at V came to 5 bases and at J to 4 bases, leaving 8 bases not matched to a gene. This CDR3 has 16 amino acids. Germline V CDR1 and CDR2: SGHTA, FQGTGA.

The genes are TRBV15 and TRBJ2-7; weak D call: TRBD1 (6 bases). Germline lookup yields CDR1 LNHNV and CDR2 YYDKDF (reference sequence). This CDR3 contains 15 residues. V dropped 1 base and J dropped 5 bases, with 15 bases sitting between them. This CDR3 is CATSRGLQGSHEQYF. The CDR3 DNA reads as TGTGCCACCAGCAGAGGTTTACAGGGTAGCCACGAGCAGTACTTC.

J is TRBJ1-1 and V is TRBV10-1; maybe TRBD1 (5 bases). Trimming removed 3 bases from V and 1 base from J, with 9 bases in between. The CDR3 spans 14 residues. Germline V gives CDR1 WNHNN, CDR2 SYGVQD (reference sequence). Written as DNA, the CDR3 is TGCGCCAGCAGTGACGCGCAGGGGAACACTGAAGCTTTCTTT. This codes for CASSDAQGNTEAFF.

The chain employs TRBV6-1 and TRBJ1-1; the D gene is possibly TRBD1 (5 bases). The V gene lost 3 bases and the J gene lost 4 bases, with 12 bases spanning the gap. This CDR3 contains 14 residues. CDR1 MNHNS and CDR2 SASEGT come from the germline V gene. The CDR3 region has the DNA TGTGCCAGCAGTGATATAGGGGAGGGCACTGAAGCTTTCTTT. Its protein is CASSDIGEGTEAFF.

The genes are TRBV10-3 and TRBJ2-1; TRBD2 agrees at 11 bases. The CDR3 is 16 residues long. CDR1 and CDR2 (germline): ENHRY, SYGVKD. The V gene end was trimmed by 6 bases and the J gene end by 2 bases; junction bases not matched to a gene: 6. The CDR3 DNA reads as TGTGCCATCAGGGCGAAACTAGCGGGGGCCTACAATGAGCAGTTCTTC. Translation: CAIRAKLAGAYNEQFF.

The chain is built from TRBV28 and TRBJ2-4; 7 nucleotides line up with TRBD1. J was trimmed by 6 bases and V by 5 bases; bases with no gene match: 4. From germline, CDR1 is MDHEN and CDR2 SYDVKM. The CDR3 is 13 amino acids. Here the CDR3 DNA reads TGTGCCAGCAGTACAGGGGAAGGAAACATTCAGTACTTC. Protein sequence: CASSTGEGNIQYF.

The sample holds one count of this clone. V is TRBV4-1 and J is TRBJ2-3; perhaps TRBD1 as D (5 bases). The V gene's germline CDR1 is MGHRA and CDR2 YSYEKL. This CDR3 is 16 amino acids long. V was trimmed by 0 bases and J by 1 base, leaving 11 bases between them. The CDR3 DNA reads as TGCGCCAGCAGCCAAGATGGGGCAGAGCGCACAGATACGCAGTATTTT. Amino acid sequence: CASSQDGAERTDTQYF.

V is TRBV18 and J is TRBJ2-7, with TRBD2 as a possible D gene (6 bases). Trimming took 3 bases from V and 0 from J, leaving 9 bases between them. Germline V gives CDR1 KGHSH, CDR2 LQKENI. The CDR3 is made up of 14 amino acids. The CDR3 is CASSPAGTSYEQYF. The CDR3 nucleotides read TGTGCCAGCTCACCTGCGGGGACCTCCTACGAGCAGTACTTC.

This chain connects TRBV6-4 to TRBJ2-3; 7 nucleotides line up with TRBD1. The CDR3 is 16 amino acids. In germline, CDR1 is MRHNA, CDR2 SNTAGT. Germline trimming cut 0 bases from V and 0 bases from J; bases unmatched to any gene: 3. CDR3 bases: TGTGCCAGCAGTGACTCCGCGACAGGGAGCACAGATACGCAGTATTTT. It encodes CASSDSATGSTDTQYF.

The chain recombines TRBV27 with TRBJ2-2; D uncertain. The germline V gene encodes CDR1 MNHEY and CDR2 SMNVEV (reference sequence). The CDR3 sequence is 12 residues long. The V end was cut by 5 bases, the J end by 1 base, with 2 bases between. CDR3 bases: TGTGCCAGCAGTCGGAACACCGGGGAGCTGTTTTTT. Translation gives CASSRNTGELFF.

The CDR3 sequence: CTSSQEVGRSYNSPLHF. DNA of the CDR3: TGCACCAGCAGCCAAGAAGTGGGCAGATCCTATAATTCACCCCTCCACTTT. The chain is built from TRBV1 and TRBJ1-6; TRBD1, the table's D call, lacks a check against the DNA. TRBV1 is shown as a pseudogene. CDR3 length equals 17 residues.

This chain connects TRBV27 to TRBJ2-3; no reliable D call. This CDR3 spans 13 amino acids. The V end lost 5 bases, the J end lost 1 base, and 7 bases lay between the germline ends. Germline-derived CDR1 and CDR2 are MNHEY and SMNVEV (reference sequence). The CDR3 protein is CASSGGRTDTQYF. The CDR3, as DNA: TGTGCCAGCAGTGGCGGTCGCACAGATACGCAGTATTTT.